The text below deals with one T cell receptor (beta chain). It has no known antigen specificity. Base qualities are not provided; no much larger clone lies one nucleotide away. CDR3 length: 15 amino acids, cysteine to phenylalanine. Only the CDR3 region is kept as DNA, spanning 45 bases read in frame from base 1. The V end gives up 4 bases and the J end 5 bases, leaving 8 bases in the junction not matched to a gene. For CDR1 and CDR2, the germline V gene (reference sequence) lists SGHNT and YYREEE. This entry belongs to a study of shared clonotypes between healthy human individuals (dated by TCRdb to 2020 to 2022). For the study in its entirety: The cohort comprised a couple of women and a few men aged 18 to 49 years. To estimate repertoire size and how much clonotype sharing occurs between individuals, the study deeply sequenced the blood TCR repertoires of several healthy adults. Each donor's leukapheresis produced roughly between roughly 0.85 and 9.5 billion PBMCs. To increase sequencing depth and limit assay-specific biases, TCR repertoire library preparation and sequencing were carried out by different laboratories using diverse techniques. Per donor, three plates each were used for CD4 naive and CD4 memory, two for CD8 naive, and one for CD8 memory.

TCR CDR3 regions were amplified from genomic DNA by multiplex PCR using the deep immunoSEQ assay. Extracted genomic DNA from each cell subset was spread evenly across all wells of several immunoSEQ 96-well plates, with each plate serving as a replicate. Each replicate PCR for sorted subsets received 150 to 250 ng genomic DNA, equal to tens of thousands of T cell genomes. The purified libraries were quantified using a Qubit 3.0 fluorometer, sized with a Bioanalyzer 2100, and then quantified again using the KAPA Library Quantification kit. Every immunoSEQ 96-well plate was sequenced on a dedicated single-read 150-cycle Illumina NextSeq 550 flow cell. The authors' pipeline ran thus. Because the immunoSEQ output held only junctional sequences and lacked quality scores, the filtering could not match the filtering applied to full-length reads. To assign V/J genes and CDR3, sequences were annotated using PyIR, a Python wrapper for IgBLAST v1.9, with IMGT germline references. Any read was removed if the V/J assignment was weak (E-value above 1e-6), the CDR3 was missing, or the read contained stop codons, out-of-frame junctions, or ambiguous translated residues. V3J clonotypes were defined as sequences sharing the same inferred V gene, J gene, and CDR3 amino acid sequence. Percentage overlap between repertoires was computed as shared unique clonotypes divided by the size of the smaller repertoire. RTK rarefaction, the Chao1 estimator, and Recon v2.1 estimates of unobserved clonotypes were used to assess repertoire richness. Generation probabilities for all TCRbeta clonotypes obtained by the gDNA method from several donors were computed using OLGA. In TCRdb, the immuneACCESS table is reduced to in-frame sequences with V and J assigned. These tables do not hold every clone; where another copy was compared, an unresolved V gene accounts for under half, and the others remain unexplained. That table supplies the V and J calls and clone size; D and trimming were determined from the DNA. This sample has approximately 980,000 clones in its table, and more than 75% of those were observed once. The ten largest clones represent 1.5% of the sample.

Healthy HIV-negative adults with no recently reported acute infections or vaccinations were included as donors. Every donor was a Caucasian adult residing in Nashville, Tennessee, USA. CD4+ T cells were enriched by magnetic negative selection; naive cells were then positively selected on CD45RA, and the negative fraction formed the memory subset. Blood was obtained by leukapheresis, after which PBMCs were separated by Ficoll-Histopaque density gradient centrifugation and cryopreserved in liquid nitrogen vapor phase. Analytical flow cytometry was used to check the purity and quantity of every magnetically sorted T cell population. Genomic DNA was isolated from every sorted fraction and measured by UV absorbance on a Nanodrop 2000c. Study-wide conclusions, independent of this receptor: Sampling was restricted to blood, and TCR repertoires in tissues likely differ from the TCR repertoires found in blood. The small number of donors limited the genetic and exposure-history diversity represented. Estimated clonotype richness was generally larger for naive than for memory subsets. About 5% of naive CD4, 3.5% of naive CD8, approximately 2.2% of memory CD4, and about 0.4% of memory CD8 clonotypes were shared across several donors. Pairwise subsampling led to the expectation that sequencing depth would affect the degree of clonotype sharing among donors. Even with the large sequencing depth, rarefaction of the sorted-subset datasets indicated that sequencing was incomplete. Clonotypes shared by all four sorted-subset donors showed higher generation probabilities than non-shared clonotypes.

This TCR was recovered from a man aged 18 to 35 in good health. The sequenced sample was memory CD4+ T cells sorted from blood. The cell subset or site label here, explained by the study, means: CD45RA-negative fraction. Recombination connected TRBV5-4 to TRBJ2-4, with 8 middle bases fitting TRBD1. The CDR3 region reads CASSRRTGKENIQYF. The nucleotide sequence is TGTGCCAGCAGCCGGCGGACAGGGAAGGAAAACATTCAGTACTTC.